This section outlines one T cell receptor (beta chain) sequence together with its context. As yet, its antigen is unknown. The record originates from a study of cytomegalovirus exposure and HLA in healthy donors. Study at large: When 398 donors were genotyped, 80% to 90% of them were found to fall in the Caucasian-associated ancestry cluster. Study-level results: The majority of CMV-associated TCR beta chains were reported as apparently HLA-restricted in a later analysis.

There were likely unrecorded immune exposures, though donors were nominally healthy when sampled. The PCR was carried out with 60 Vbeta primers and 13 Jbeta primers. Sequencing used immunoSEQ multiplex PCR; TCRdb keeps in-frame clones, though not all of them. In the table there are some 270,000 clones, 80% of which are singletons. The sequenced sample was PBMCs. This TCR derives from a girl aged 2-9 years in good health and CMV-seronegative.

The CDR3 coding sequence is TGTGCCAGCAAAACTCGGGGACAGGGTGGCACTGAAGCTTTCTTT. This gives the protein CASKTRGQGGTEAFF. The chain carries TRBV28 and TRBJ1-1; 9 bases agree with TRBD1. CDR1 and CDR2 (germline): MDHEN, SYDVKM. Trimming removed 7 bases from V and 4 bases from J; junction bases left unmatched: 10. This CDR3 has 15 amino acids.